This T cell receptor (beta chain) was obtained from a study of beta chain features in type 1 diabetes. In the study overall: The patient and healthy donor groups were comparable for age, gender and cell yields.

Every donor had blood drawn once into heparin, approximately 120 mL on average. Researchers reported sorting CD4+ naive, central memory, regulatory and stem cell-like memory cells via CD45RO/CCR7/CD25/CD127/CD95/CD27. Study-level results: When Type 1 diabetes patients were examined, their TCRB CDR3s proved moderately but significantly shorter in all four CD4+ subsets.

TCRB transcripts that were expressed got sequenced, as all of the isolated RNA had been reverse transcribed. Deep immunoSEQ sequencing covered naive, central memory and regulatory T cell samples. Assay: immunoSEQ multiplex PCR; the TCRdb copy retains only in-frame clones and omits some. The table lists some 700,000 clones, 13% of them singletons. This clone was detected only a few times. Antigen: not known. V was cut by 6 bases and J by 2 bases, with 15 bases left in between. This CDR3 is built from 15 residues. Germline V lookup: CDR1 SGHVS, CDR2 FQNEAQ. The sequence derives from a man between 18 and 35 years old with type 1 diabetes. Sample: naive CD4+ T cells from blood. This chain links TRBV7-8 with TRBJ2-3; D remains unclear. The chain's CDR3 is CASSRRDGYTDTQYF. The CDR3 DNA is TGTGCCAGCAGTCGACGCGACGGCTACACAGATACGCAGTATTTT.